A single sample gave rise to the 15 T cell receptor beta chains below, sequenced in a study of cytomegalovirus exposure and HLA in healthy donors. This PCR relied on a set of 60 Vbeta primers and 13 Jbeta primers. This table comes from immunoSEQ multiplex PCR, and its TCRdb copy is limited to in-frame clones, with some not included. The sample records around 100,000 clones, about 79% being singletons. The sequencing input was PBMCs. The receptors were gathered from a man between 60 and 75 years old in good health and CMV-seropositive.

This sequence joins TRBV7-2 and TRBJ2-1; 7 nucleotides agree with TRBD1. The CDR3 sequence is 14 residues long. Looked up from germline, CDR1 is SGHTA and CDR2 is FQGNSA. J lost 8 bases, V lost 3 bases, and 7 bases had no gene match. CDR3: CASSFYRGRDEQFF. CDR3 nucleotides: TGTGCCAGCAGCTTTTACAGGGGTCGGGATGAGCAGTTCTTC. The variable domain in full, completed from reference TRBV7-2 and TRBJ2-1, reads GAGVSQSPSNKVTEKGKDVELRCDPISGHTALYWYRQSLGQGLEFLIYFQGNSAPDKSGLPSDRFSAERTGGSVSTLTIQRTQQEDSAVYLCASSFYRGRDEQFFGPGTRLTVL.

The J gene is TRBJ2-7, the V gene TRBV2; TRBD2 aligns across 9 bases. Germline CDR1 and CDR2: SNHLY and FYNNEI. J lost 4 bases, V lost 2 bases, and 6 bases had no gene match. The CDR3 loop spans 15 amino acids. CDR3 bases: TGTGCCAGCAGTGAATGGAGCGGGGGGCATTACGAGCAGTACTTC. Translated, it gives CASSEWSGGHYEQYF.

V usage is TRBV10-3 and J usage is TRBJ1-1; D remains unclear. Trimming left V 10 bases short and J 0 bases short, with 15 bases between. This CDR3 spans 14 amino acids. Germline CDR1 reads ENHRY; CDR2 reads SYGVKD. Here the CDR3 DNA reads TGTGCCACCTTTCAACCACTCATGAACACTGAAGCTTTCTTT. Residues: CATFQPLMNTEAFF.

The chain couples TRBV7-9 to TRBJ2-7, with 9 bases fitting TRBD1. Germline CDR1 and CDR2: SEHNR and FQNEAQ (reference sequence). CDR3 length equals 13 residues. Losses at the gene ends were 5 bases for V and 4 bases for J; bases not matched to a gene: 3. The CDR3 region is CASSKDRGYEQYF. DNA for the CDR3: TGTGCCAGCAGCAAGGACAGGGGATACGAGCAGTACTTC.

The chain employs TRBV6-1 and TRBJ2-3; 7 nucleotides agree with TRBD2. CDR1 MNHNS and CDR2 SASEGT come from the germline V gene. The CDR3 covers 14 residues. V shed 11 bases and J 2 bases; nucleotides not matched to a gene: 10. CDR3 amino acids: CASVGGGNTDTQYF. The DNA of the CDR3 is TGTGCCTCCGTCGGCGGGGGAAACACAGATACGCAGTATTTT.

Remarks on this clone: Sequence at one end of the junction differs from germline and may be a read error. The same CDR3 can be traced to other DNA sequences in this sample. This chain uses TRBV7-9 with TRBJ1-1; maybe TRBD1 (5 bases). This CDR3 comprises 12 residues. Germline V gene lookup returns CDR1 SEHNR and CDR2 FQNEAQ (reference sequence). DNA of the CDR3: TGTTCCAGCAGTTTCGGGGGGACTGAAGCTTTCTTT. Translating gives CSSSFGGTEAFF.

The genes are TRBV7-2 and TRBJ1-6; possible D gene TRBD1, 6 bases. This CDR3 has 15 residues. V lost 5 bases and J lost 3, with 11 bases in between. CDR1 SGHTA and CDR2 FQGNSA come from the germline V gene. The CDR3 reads CASSETGLYNSPLHF. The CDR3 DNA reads TGTGCCAGCAGCGAGACAGGTCTCTATAATTCACCCCTCCACTTT.

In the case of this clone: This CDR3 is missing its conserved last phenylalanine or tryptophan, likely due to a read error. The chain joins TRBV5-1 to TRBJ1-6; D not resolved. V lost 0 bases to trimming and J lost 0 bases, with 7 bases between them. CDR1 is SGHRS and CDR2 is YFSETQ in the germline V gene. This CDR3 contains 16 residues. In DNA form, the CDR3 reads TGCGCCAGCAGCTTGGGAGGGAGCTCCTATAATTCACCCCTCCACCTT. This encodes CASSLGGSSYNSPLHL.

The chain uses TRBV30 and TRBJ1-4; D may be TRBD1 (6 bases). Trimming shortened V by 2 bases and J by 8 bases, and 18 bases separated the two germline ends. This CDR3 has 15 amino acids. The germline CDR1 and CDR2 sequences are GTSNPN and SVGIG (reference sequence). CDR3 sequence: CAWSTREGVAEKLFF. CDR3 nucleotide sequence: TGTGCCTGGAGTACAAGGGAGGGGGTTGCGGAAAAACTGTTTTTT. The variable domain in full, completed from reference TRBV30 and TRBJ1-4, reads SQTIHQWPATLVQPVGSPLSLECTVEGTSNPNLYWYRQAAGRGLQLLFYSVGIGQISSEVPQNLSASRPQDRQFILSSKKLLLSDSGFYLCAWSTREGVAEKLFFGSGTQLSVL.

This chain's CDR3 is CASSLRLAGGATDTQYF. CDR3 nucleotide sequence: TGTGCCAGCAGTCTCCGGCTAGCGGGGGGCGCCACAGATACGCAGTATTTT. V is TRBV2 and J is TRBJ2-3, with 11 bases lining up with TRBD2. The CDR3 sequence is 17 residues long. Germline-derived CDR1 and CDR2 are SNHLY and FYNNEI. The J segment lost 2 bases and the V segment lost 5 bases, leaving 9 bases of the junction unmatched.

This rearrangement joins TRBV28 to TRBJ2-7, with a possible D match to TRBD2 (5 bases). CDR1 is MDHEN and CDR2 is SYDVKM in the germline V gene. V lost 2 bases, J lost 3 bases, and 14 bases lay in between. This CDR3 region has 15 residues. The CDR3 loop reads CASSLGASGSYEQYF. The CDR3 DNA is TGTGCCAGCAGTTTAGGAGCTTCGGGGAGCTACGAGCAGTACTTC.

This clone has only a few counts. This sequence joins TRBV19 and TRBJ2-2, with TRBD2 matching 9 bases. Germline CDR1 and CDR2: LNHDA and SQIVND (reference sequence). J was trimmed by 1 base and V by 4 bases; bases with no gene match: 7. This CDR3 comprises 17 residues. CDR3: CASSKGRGGLNTGELFF. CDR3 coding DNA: TGTGCCAGTAGTAAGGGGCGGGGGGGCTTGAACACCGGGGAGCTGTTTTTT.

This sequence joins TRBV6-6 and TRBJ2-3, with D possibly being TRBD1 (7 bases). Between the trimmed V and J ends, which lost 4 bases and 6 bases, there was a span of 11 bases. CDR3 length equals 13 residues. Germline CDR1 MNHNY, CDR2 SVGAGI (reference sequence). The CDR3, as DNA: TGTGCCAGCAGTTCAGGGGGGTCGGATACGCAGTATTTT. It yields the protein CASSSGGSDTQYF.

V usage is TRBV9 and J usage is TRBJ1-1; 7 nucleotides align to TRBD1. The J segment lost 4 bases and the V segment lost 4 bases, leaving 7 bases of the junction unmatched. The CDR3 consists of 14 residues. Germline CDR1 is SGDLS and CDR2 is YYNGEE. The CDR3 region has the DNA TGTGCCAGCAGCCCTACAGGGGTTGGCACTGAAGCTTTCTTT. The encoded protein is CASSPTGVGTEAFF.

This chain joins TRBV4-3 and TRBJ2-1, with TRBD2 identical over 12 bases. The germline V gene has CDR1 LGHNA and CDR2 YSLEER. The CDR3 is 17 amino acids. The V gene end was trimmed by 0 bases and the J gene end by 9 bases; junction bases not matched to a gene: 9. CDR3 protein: CASSQEGRLAGGSEQFF. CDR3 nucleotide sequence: TGCGCCAGCAGCCAAGAAGGAAGGCTAGCGGGGGGGAGTGAGCAGTTCTTC.